A selection of T cell receptor beta chains follows, all from one sample in a study of graft-versus-host responses after intestinal transplantation. These receptors' antigens are unknown. Some clones are missing from TCRdb's copy, which holds only in-frame ones; the method was immunoSEQ multiplex PCR. This table has about 86,000 clones, 88% appearing once. The specimen comprised unstimulated CD4+ T cells sorted from spleen or lymph node cells, sampled before transplant. The receptor set was obtained from a human donor who was the organ donor for an intestinal transplant. Both conserved end residues are part of each CDR3. Fields, in order: CDR3 length, V gene, J gene, CDR3 protein.

19	TRBV7-9	TRBJ1-2	CASSPIFHRDRGEGYGYTF
20	TRBV28	TRBJ2-3	CASSPPTLAGGGYGTDTQYF
16	TRBV6-8	TRBJ2-5	CASSPRTSGAQETQYF
13	TRBV29-1	TRBJ2-3	CSVAWGATDTQYF
12	TRBV4-1	TRBJ2-1	CASSQVSSEQFF
16	TRBV7-2	TRBJ2-3	CASSPVSGTSSDTQYF
16	TRBV4-1	TRBJ1-4	CASSQDGTGTNEKLFF
12	TRBV29-1	TRBJ1-2	CSVSRDSYGYTF
15	TRBV4-2	TRBJ2-3	CASTPTFGSSDTQYF
16	TRBV10-3	TRBJ1-2	CAISPGTGVQNYGYTF
11	TRBV10-3	TRBJ2-1	CAISARSEQFF
15	TRBV5-4	TRBJ2-5	CASSPTSPSQETQYF
13	TRBV28	TRBJ2-5	CASKRGIGETQYF
14	TRBV7-2	TRBJ2-5	CASSPQTGQETQYF
17	TRBV7-2	TRBJ2-5	CASSLGRGTSGVQTQYF
16	TRBV6-1	TRBJ2-4	CASSGSGARAKNIQYF
17	TRBV5-5	TRBJ2-3	CASSFTSGGLGTDTQYF
15	TRBV9	TRBJ1-2	CASSTRQGRDYGYTF
12	TRBV10-3	TRBJ2-7	CAISDRGVEQYF
16	TRBV6-1	TRBJ2-7	CASSGIPGQGASEQYF
13	TRBV2	TRBJ2-4	CASSRGEIDIQYF
14	TRBV7-3	TRBJ2-7	CASSPGTGINEQYF
12	TRBV6-1	TRBJ2-7	CASSEQGDEQYF
16	TRBV9	TRBJ1-1	CASSPDRGRGNTEAFF
14	TRBV7-9	TRBJ2-7	CASSFTSGNYEQYF
13	TRBV11-3	TRBJ1-1	CASSLELNTEAFF
15	TRBV9	TRBJ2-7	CASSVDGQGALEQYF
11	TRBV20-1	TRBJ2-2	CSASGPGELFF
15	TRBV7-2	TRBJ2-7	CASSLAPGLVYEQYF
14	TRBV27	TRBJ2-1	CASSFVGVYNEQFF
15	TRBV6-4	TRBJ2-1	CASSDSGGLYNEQFF
14	TRBV5-1	TRBJ1-1	CASRPGTGNTEAFF
17	TRBV27	TRBJ2-5	CASSPQARTSGQETQYF
14	TRBV10-2	TRBJ1-4	CASSERGGAEKLFF
17	TRBV5-5	TRBJ1-6	CASSLVVSGASGSPLHF
17	TRBV27	TRBJ2-5	CARPRLAGEWSQETQYF
12	TRBV28	TRBJ1-3	CASMTSGNTIYF
18	TRBV27	TRBJ2-3	CASSFEVRGLGKTDTQYF
12	TRBV30	TRBJ2-7	CAGERTGGEQYF
16	TRBV5-1	TRBJ1-3	CASSFTTGSSGNTIYF
15	TRBV4-2	TRBJ2-4	CASSQVPSQGNIQYF
15	TRBV5-6	TRBJ2-2	CASSLAGGDTGELFF
15	TRBV18	TRBJ2-1	CASSAGGGRYNEQFF
13	TRBV19	TRBJ2-1	CASSRSSYNEQFF
14	TRBV27	TRBJ2-3	CASSLRGRTDTQYF
14	TRBV27	TRBJ2-7	CASARRLAPYEQYF
14	TRBV5-5	TRBJ1-2	CASSLAGVNYGYTF